Below, 9 T cell receptor beta chains from the same sample are listed, as sequenced in a study of blood T cell repertoires in COVID-19. Here immunoSEQ multiplex PCR was the method, and the copy in TCRdb shows in-frame clones only, minus some. Of 160,000 or so clones listed, approximately 87% were seen once; the top ten hold 6.6%. The sample taken for sequencing was PBMCs or T cells enriched from blood (not recorded which). All receptors come from a woman between 45 and 60 years old who had recovered from COVID-19.

J is TRBJ2-7 and V is TRBV5-6; TRBD1 agrees at 7 bases. The CDR3 length is 15 residues. After removal of 2 bases from V and 6 bases from J, the junction contained 11 bases not matched to a gene. Germline V lookup: CDR1 SGHDT, CDR2 YYEEEE. The CDR3, as DNA: TGTGCCAGCAGCTTTCTAAGACAGGGATGGGGCGAGCAGTACTTC. This sequence encodes CASSFLRQGWGEQYF.

For the CDR3, the DNA is TGCGCCAGCAGCTTGGCCTCTAGCGGGGGCCAAGAGACCCAGTACTTC. Its protein is CASSLASSGGQETQYF. This chain joins TRBV5-1 and TRBJ2-5, with 10 bases identical to TRBD2. Germline assignment: CDR1 SGHRS and CDR2 YFSETQ. Trimming cost V 0 bases and J 1 base; bases outside gene matches: 3. The length of the CDR3 is 16 residues.

This sequence joins TRBV5-1 and TRBJ1-2, with TRBD1 as a possible D gene (6 bases). The germline V gene encodes CDR1 SGHRS and CDR2 YFSETQ. The V end lost 4 bases, the J end lost 6 bases, and 19 bases lay between the germline ends. This CDR3 is built from 15 residues. CDR3 amino acids: CASSPDPDSENGYTF. The CDR3 nucleotides read TGCGCCAGCAGCCCAGACCCGGACAGCGAGAATGGCTACACCTTC.

The V and J genes are TRBV9 and TRBJ1-2; no clear D. The V gene's germline CDR1 is SGDLS and CDR2 YYNGEE. CDR3 size: 15 residues. Trimming removed 1 base at V and 0 bases at J, with 10 bases between. CDR3 in amino acids: CASSVTQVSNYGYTF. The CDR3 DNA sequence: TGTGCCAGCAGCGTAACCCAGGTGTCTAACTATGGCTACACCTTC.

The chain recombines TRBV6-5 with TRBJ2-3; tentatively, D is TRBD2 (5 bases). The V and J ends lost 0 bases and 0 bases respectively, with 10 bases between them. This CDR3 is 16 amino acids long. The germline V gene has CDR1 MNHEY and CDR2 SVGAGI. The CDR3, as DNA: TGTGCCAGCAGTTACTCGAGCGGATCTAGCACAGATACGCAGTATTTT. It codes for CASSYSSGSSTDTQYF.

As to this clone: One end of the junction fails to match germline, which may point to a read error. As DNA, the CDR3 is TGTGCCAGCAGATTAGAGGGGCCGGCCGGGGATACGCAGTATTTT. This encodes CASRLEGPAGDTQYF. J is TRBJ2-3 and V is TRBV7-2; D could derive from TRBD1 or TRBD2 (5 bases each). Germline V gene lookup returns CDR1 SGHTA and CDR2 FQGNSA. The CDR3 has 15 residues.

The CDR3 reads CASSPAGGYF. CDR3 sequence (DNA): TGTGCCAGCAGTCCCGCCGGGGGGTACTTC. The V gene is TRBV27, the J gene TRBJ2-5; tentative D call: TRBD2 (6 bases). Deletions cut 5 bases from V and 13 bases from J, with 11 bases between. The CDR3 sequence is 10 residues long. The V gene's germline CDR1 is MNHEY and CDR2 SMNVEV (reference sequence).

J is TRBJ1-1 and V is TRBV6-5; TRBD1 might be the D (5 bases). Germline V gene sequence: CDR1 MNHEY, CDR2 SVGAGI. Trimming shortened V by 6 bases and J by 5 bases, and 19 bases separated the two germline ends. The CDR3 covers 15 residues. CDR3 protein: CASSQAGGKGTEAFF. The CDR3 coding sequence is TGTGCCAGCAGCCAAGCGGGGGGAAAGGGGACTGAAGCTTTCTTT.

CDR3: CAWSVGNSYEQYF. For the CDR3, the DNA is TGTGCCTGGAGTGTGGGCAACTCCTACGAGCAGTACTTC. The rearrangement joins TRBV30 to TRBJ2-7; the D is unclear. Trimming removed 0 bases from V and 0 bases from J, with 6 bases in between. Germline CDR1 GTSNPN, CDR2 SVGIG (reference sequence). The CDR3 totals 13 residues.